The 3 T cell receptor beta chains below come from one sample, sequenced in a study of PD-L1 blockade in urothelial cancer. Assay: immunoSEQ multiplex PCR; the TCRdb copy retains only in-frame clones and omits some. The table has roughly 100,000 clones, about 85% seen once. Specimen: PBMCs, collected around atezolizumab (anti-PD-L1) treatment. Source of these receptors: a middle-aged man with urothelial cancer.

The chain employs TRBV4-1 and TRBJ2-1, with 7 positions matching TRBD1. CDR1 and CDR2 (germline): MGHRA, YSYEKL. The ends lost 4 bases at V and 5 bases at J; junction bases unmatched: 5. The CDR3 totals 14 residues. For the CDR3, the DNA is TGCGCCAGCAGCCGACCGGGACAGCACAATGAGCAGTTCTTC. It codes for CASSRPGQHNEQFF.

This chain links TRBV27 with TRBJ2-3; 10 nucleotides align to TRBD2. The CDR3 is 15 residues long. Germline V gene sequence: CDR1 MNHEY, CDR2 SMNVEV (reference sequence). After removal of 6 bases from V and 4 bases from J, the junction contained 7 bases not matched to a gene. CDR3 coding DNA: TGTGCCAGCAGCTTCGGACTAGCGGAGGCAGATACGCAGTATTTT. It translates to CASSFGLAEADTQYF.

This chain connects TRBV6-1 to TRBJ1-3; TRBD1 is a possible D gene (6 bases). The CDR3 covers 15 residues. Trimming left V 0 bases short and J 4 bases short, with 10 bases between. Germline V CDR1 and CDR2: MNHNS, SASEGT. CDR3 in amino acids: CASSEAIGGGNTIYF. In nucleotides, the CDR3 is TGTGCCAGCAGTGAAGCTATAGGGGGAGGAAACACCATATATTTT.